Listed below are T cell receptor beta chains from one sample, sequenced in a study of T cell responses to AZD1222 COVID-19 vaccine. Clones were sequenced by immunoSEQ multiplex PCR, and TCRdb holds only the in-frame ones, with some missing. The sample contains around 120,000 clones, about 92% of which appear only once. Sequenced here: peripheral blood, sampled 28 days after the second AZD1222 dose. Receptors originate from an adult who received the AZD1222 COVID-19 vaccine. The CDR3 runs from the conserved cysteine through the conserved F or W. A D gene is named only where the DNA matches it firmly. Some rows have no size entry. The others give once, few or many, or a class for an expanded clone.

J gene | clone size | D gene | V gene | CDR3 protein | CDR3 DNA
TRBJ1-2 | . | TRBD1 | TRBV6-5 | CASSPGQVYGYTF | TGTGCCAGCAGCCCCGGACAGGTCTATGGCTACACCTTC
TRBJ2-3 | . | TRBD1 | TRBV7-9 | CASSTGDGTDTQYF | TGTGCCAGCAGCACAGGGGATGGCACAGATACGCAGTATTTT
TRBJ1-2 | . | TRBD1 | TRBV28 | CASRPGQVNYGYTF | TGTGCCAGCAGACCGGGACAGGTGAACTATGGCTACACCTTC
TRBJ2-1 | . | TRBD2 | TRBV6-5 | CASSYGRGARYNEQFF | TGTGCCAGCAGTTACGGGCGGGGGGCGCGGTACAATGAGCAGTTCTTC
TRBJ2-1 | . | . | TRBV5-1 | CASSQLPGGEQFF | TGCGCCAGCAGCCAGCTGCCCGGGGGTGAGCAGTTCTTC
TRBJ1-6 | . | TRBD1 | TRBV19 | CASSVRQGSSYNSPLHF | TGTGCCAGTAGTGTAAGACAGGGAAGCTCCTATAATTCACCCCTCCACTTT
TRBJ2-2 | . | TRBD2 | TRBV25-1 | CASSEESGNGELFF | TGTGCCAGCAGTGAAGAAAGCGGGAACGGGGAGCTGTTTTTT
TRBJ2-3 | . | . | TRBV7-9 | CASSLDTQYF | TGTGCCAGCAGCTTAGATACGCAGTATTTT
TRBJ2-7 | . | TRBD2 | TRBV7-7 | CASSSGGAGEQYF | TGTGCCAGCAGCTCCGGGGGGGCGGGCGAGCAGTACTTC
TRBJ2-5 | . | TRBD1 | TRBV15 | CATSRGQGEGETQYF | TGTGCCACCAGCAGAGGACAGGGGGAAGGGGAGACCCAGTACTTC
TRBJ2-5 | few | . | TRBV21-1 | CASSKGRTSEETQYF | TGTGCCAGCAGCAAAGGTAGGACTAGCGAAGAGACCCAGTACTTC
TRBJ1-5 | . | . | TRBV5-4 | CASSFGGNSNQPQHF | TGTGCCAGCAGCTTCGGGGGGAATAGCAATCAGCCCCAGCATTTT
TRBJ1-6 | . | . | TRBV11-2 | CASSLDPVGSPLHF | TGTGCCAGCAGCCTAGACCCAGTTGGTTCACCCCTCCACTTT
TRBJ2-7 | . | TRBD2 | TRBV7-8 | CASSLAGLAREQYF | TGTGCCAGCAGCTTAGCGGGACTAGCTCGTGAGCAGTACTTC
TRBJ2-7 | . | . | TRBV5-6 | CASSLVRQGTSSYEQYF | TGTGCCAGCAGCTTGGTCAGGCAGGGTACGAGCTCCTACGAGCAGTACTTC
TRBJ1-2 | . | TRBD1 | TRBV19 | CASSPPTGGYGYTF | TGTGCCAGTAGTCCACCGACAGGGGGCTATGGCTACACCTTC
TRBJ2-3 | . | . | TRBV12-3/TRBV12-4 | CASSSAGEDTQYF | TGTGCCAGCAGTAGCGCAGGGGAGGATACGCAGTATTTT
TRBJ1-5 | . | . | TRBV7-9 | CASGDELSNQPQHF | TGTGCCAGCGGGGACGAACTTAGCAATCAGCCCCAGCATTTT